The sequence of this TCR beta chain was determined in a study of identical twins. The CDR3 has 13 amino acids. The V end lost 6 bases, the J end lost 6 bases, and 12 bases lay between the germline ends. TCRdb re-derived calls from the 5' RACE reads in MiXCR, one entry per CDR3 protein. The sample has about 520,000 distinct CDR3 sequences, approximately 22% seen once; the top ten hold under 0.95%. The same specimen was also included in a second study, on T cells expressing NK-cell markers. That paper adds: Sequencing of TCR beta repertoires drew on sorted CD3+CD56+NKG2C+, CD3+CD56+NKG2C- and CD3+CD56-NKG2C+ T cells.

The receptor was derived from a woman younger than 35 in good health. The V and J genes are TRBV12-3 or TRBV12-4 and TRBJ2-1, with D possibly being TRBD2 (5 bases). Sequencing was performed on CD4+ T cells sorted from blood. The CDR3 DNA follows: TGTGCCAGCAGCCGAGCGGATTCCAATGAGCAGTTCTTC. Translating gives CASSRADSNEQFF.